This T cell receptor (beta chain) was sequenced during a study of T cell clonotyping in hematopoietic cell transplantation. CDR1 SQVTM and CDR2 ANQGSEA come from the germline V gene. Trimming took 2 bases from V and 8 from J, leaving 9 bases between them. The CDR3 has 11 amino acids. Measured with immunoSEQ multiplex PCR; TCRdb has only the in-frame clones, and not every one. The data hold 30,000 or so clones, with more than 85% observed a single time. The rearrangement uses TRBV29-1 and TRBJ1-2; weak D call: TRBD1 (5 bases). The sample consisted of PBMCs, taken 100 days after allogeneic stem cell transplant. The TCR was taken from a female patient in her forties or fifties who had an allogeneic stem cell transplant from a related donor, so the T cells may come from the graft donor. Some clones in this sample may be carry-over from other donors' samples. CDR3 sequence reads: CSVELGEGYTF. DNA for the CDR3: TGCAGCGTTGAACTGGGGGAAGGCTACACCTTC.